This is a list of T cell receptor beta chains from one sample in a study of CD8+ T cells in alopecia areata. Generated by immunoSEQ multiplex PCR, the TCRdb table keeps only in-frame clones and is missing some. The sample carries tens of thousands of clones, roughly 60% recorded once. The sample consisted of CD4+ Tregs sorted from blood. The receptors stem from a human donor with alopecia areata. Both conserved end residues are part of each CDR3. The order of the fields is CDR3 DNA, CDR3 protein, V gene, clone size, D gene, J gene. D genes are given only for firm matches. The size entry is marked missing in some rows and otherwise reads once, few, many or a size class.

DNA: TGTGCCAGCAGCCCGATGGGGTTTAGCTACGAGCAGTACTTC
CDR3: CASSPMGFSYEQYF
V: TRBV11-3
size: few
D: .
J: TRBJ2-7

DNA: TGTGCCAGCAGCTCATGGTTGGCAGGGAACACCATATATTTT
CDR3: CASSSWLAGNTIYF
V: TRBV7-2
size: .
D: .
J: TRBJ1-3

DNA: TGCGCCAGCAGTTCGGAGAGGACACTCTTTGGCGGGGAGCTGTTTTTT
CDR3: CASSSERTLFGGELFF
V: TRBV5-1
size: .
D: .
J: TRBJ2-2

DNA: TGTGCCAGCCTAGGGTGGGACAGGGGGCTCTACGAGCAGTACTTC
CDR3: CASLGWDRGLYEQYF
V: TRBV6-6
size: .
D: TRBD1
J: TRBJ2-7

DNA: TGTGCCAGCAGCCCCGGACAGAACACTCAAGAGACCCAGTACTTC
CDR3: CASSPGQNTQETQYF
V: TRBV14
size: .
D: .
J: TRBJ2-5

DNA: TGTGCCAGCAGCTTGACAGGGGGCTCGTGGGAAAAACTGTTTTTT
CDR3: CASSLTGGSWEKLFF
V: TRBV11-2
size: .
D: TRBD1
J: TRBJ1-4

DNA: TGTGCCAGCAGTTTGTGGGGACCCACTAACTATGGCTACACCTTC
CDR3: CASSLWGPTNYGYTF
V: TRBV28
size: .
D: .
J: TRBJ1-2

DNA: TGTGCCAGCAGCTTAGTTCTAGCAAACACTGAAGCTTTCTTT
CDR3: CASSLVLANTEAFF
V: TRBV7-8
size: once
D: .
J: TRBJ1-1

DNA: TGTGCCAGTAGTGATTCGGAGGGAAGGGGTAATTCACCCCTCCACTTT
CDR3: CASSDSEGRGNSPLHF
V: TRBV19
size: .
D: .
J: TRBJ1-6

DNA: TGTGCCAGCAGGGCGCCGGGAGGCACCGGGGAGCTGTTTTTT
CDR3: CASRAPGGTGELFF
V: TRBV6-5
size: once
D: TRBD2
J: TRBJ2-2

DNA: TGCGCCAGCAGCTTTTCTACAGGGGACTACGAGCAGTACTTC
CDR3: CASSFSTGDYEQYF
V: TRBV5-1
size: .
D: TRBD1
J: TRBJ2-7

DNA: TGTGCCAGCAGCTTAGATGTGGGGACAGGGGGCGGGGAAAAACTGTTTTTT
CDR3: CASSLDVGTGGGEKLFF
V: TRBV7-2
size: .
D: TRBD1
J: TRBJ1-4

DNA: TGTGCCAAAGGAGGAGGGCACTCTGGGGCCAACGTCCTGACTTTC
CDR3: CAKGGGHSGANVLTF
V: TRBV2
size: .
D: .
J: TRBJ2-6

DNA: TGTGCCAGCAGCTGGGACTTTAACCAAGAGACCCAGTACTTC
CDR3: CASSWDFNQETQYF
V: TRBV2
size: .
D: .
J: TRBJ2-5

DNA: TGTGCCAGCAGCTGGGCGGGAGGCGGAGAGCAGTTCTTC
CDR3: CASSWAGGGEQFF
V: TRBV11-2
size: .
D: TRBD2
J: TRBJ2-1

DNA: TGTGCCAGCATGACAGGGTTCGGGTATGGCTACACCTTC
CDR3: CASMTGFGYGYTF
V: TRBV6-5
size: .
D: TRBD1
J: TRBJ1-2

DNA: TGTGCCAGCGGAAGCGGAGGACCGGGACAGATAGCTGGTGGTAGTCTGGGAAACACCATATATTTT
CDR3: CASGSGGPGQIAGGSLGNTIYF
V: TRBV27
size: .
D: TRBD1
J: TRBJ1-3

DNA: TGTGCCAGCAGCTTGGCCTTAGCCGGCTACACCTTC
CDR3: CASSLALAGYTF
V: TRBV5-4
size: few
D: .
J: TRBJ1-2

DNA: TGTGCCAGCAGCTTTACCGCCTTTCAAGAGACCCAGTACTTC
CDR3: CASSFTAFQETQYF
V: TRBV11-2
size: .
D: .
J: TRBJ2-5

DNA: TGTGCCAGCAGCCCTAGGACAGGGGTTAGCTACGAGCAGTACTTC
CDR3: CASSPRTGVSYEQYF
V: TRBV6-1
size: few
D: TRBD1
J: TRBJ2-7

DNA: TGTGCCTGGAGTCTAGACTACGAGCAGTACTTC
CDR3: CAWSLDYEQYF
V: TRBV30
size: .
D: .
J: TRBJ2-7

DNA: TGTGCCAGCATTAAGTCAGGCTCTGAAGCTTTCTTT
CDR3: CASIKSGSEAFF
V: TRBV6-6
size: .
D: .
J: TRBJ1-1

DNA: TGCGCCAGCAGCTTAGGGACGGGGGGCCCTGAGACCCAGTACTTC
CDR3: CASSLGTGGPETQYF
V: TRBV5-1
size: .
D: .
J: TRBJ2-5

DNA: TGTGCCAGCAGACAACAGGGGTGGAGCACTGAAGCTTTCTTT
CDR3: CASRQQGWSTEAFF
V: TRBV7-9
size: .
D: TRBD1
J: TRBJ1-1

DNA: TGTGCCACCAAAAGGGGGTCCACTGAAGCTTTCTTT
CDR3: CATKRGSTEAFF
V: TRBV7-8
size: .
D: .
J: TRBJ1-1

DNA: TGTGCCAGTAGTCGACAGTACACTATGGACTACGAGCAGTACTTC
CDR3: CASSRQYTMDYEQYF
V: TRBV19
size: once
D: .
J: TRBJ2-7

DNA: TGTGCCATCAGTGATAGGGACGGACGGAACACCGGGGAGCTGTTTTTT
CDR3: CAISDRDGRNTGELFF
V: TRBV10-3
size: .
D: .
J: TRBJ2-2

DNA: TGTGCCAGCAGCCTGGACATACTCACAGATACGCAGTATTTT
CDR3: CASSLDILTDTQYF
V: TRBV7-9
size: few
D: .
J: TRBJ2-3

DNA: TGTGCCAGCAGCCCGAGGTGGGAGGCCAATGAGCAGTTCTTC
CDR3: CASSPRWEANEQFF
V: TRBV2
size: .
D: .
J: TRBJ2-1

DNA: TGCGCCAGCAGCTTGACGGGACTAGCGGACCTAAGCATTCAGTACTTC
CDR3: CASSLTGLADLSIQYF
V: TRBV5-1
size: .
D: TRBD2
J: TRBJ2-4

DNA: TGTGCCAGTAGTACCTACAGGGGGAGCAATGAGCAGTTCTTC
CDR3: CASSTYRGSNEQFF
V: TRBV19
size: once
D: TRBD1
J: TRBJ2-1

DNA: TGTGCCAGCAGCTTAGCGTTCAGCCAAAACACCATATATTTT
CDR3: CASSLAFSQNTIYF
V: TRBV7-8
size: once
D: .
J: TRBJ1-3

DNA: TGTGCCAGCAGTGAATGGCCTCCAACTAATGAAAAACTGTTTTTT
CDR3: CASSEWPPTNEKLFF
V: TRBV2
size: .
D: .
J: TRBJ1-4

DNA: TGTGCCAGCAGTCTAATACGAGGAGTTAGCACAGATACGCAGTATTTT
CDR3: CASSLIRGVSTDTQYF
V: TRBV27
size: few
D: .
J: TRBJ2-3

DNA: TGTGCCAGCAGCCAACCCGACACTTTCTACGAGCAGTACTTC
CDR3: CASSQPDTFYEQYF
V: TRBV7-9
size: .
D: .
J: TRBJ2-7

DNA: TGTGCCAGCAGAGGACAGAGGTCCTACAATGAGCAGTTCTTC
CDR3: CASRGQRSYNEQFF
V: TRBV6-1
size: few
D: .
J: TRBJ2-1

DNA: TGTGCCAGCAGAGGACAGGGATACAATCAGCCCCAGCATTTT
CDR3: CASRGQGYNQPQHF
V: TRBV6-5
size: .
D: TRBD1
J: TRBJ1-5

DNA: TGCGCCAGCAGCTTGGAGTACAATGAGCAGTTCTTC
CDR3: CASSLEYNEQFF
V: TRBV5-1
size: .
D: .
J: TRBJ2-1

DNA: TGTGCCAGCAGTCGGACTAGCGGCTTTGTAGAGACCCAGTACTTC
CDR3: CASSRTSGFVETQYF
V: TRBV28
size: .
D: TRBD2
J: TRBJ2-5

DNA: TGTGCCAGCAGCTTAATCTTATCTGAGCAGTTCTTC
CDR3: CASSLILSEQFF
V: TRBV7-9
size: few
D: .
J: TRBJ2-1

DNA: TGTGCCAGCAGGCCTGGGTCGGACCTCGTGAGAGACATCACCGGGGAGCTGTTTTTT
CDR3: CASRPGSDLVRDITGELFF
V: TRBV2
size: .
D: .
J: TRBJ2-2

DNA: TGCGCCAGCAGCAGTGCGGGGAGAGGGGAGACCCAGTACTTC
CDR3: CASSSAGRGETQYF
V: TRBV5-1
size: .
D: .
J: TRBJ2-5

DNA: TGCAGCGTTGGGGGGGGGCACACGGAGTTCTTC
CDR3: CSVGGGHTEFF
V: TRBV29-1
size: .
D: .
J: TRBJ2-1

DNA: TGTGCCAGCTCAGGACAGTTCGGCCAGCCCCAGCATTTT
CDR3: CASSGQFGQPQHF
V: TRBV18
size: .
D: .
J: TRBJ1-5

DNA: TGCAGCGTTGGAACGGTATTCTACAATGAGCAGTTCTTC
CDR3: CSVGTVFYNEQFF
V: TRBV29-1
size: .
D: .
J: TRBJ2-1

DNA: TGTGCCAGCAGCTTGGTCGGGGGGCGGAACTATGGCTACACCTTC
CDR3: CASSLVGGRNYGYTF
V: TRBV5-6
size: .
D: .
J: TRBJ1-2

DNA: TGCGCCAGCAGCATGGACAGGGTGGGGGAGCAGTACTTC
CDR3: CASSMDRVGEQYF
V: TRBV5-1
size: .
D: TRBD1
J: TRBJ2-7

DNA: TGTGCCAGCAGTTTAGACGGCCCAAAAATTAGCTTC
CDR3: CASSLDGPKISF
V: TRBV28
size: .
D: .
J: TRBJ1-2

DNA: TGTGCCAGCAGCTTTCTTTATCCGGGACTAGCGGGCCAAGAGACCCAGTACTTC
CDR3: CASSFLYPGLAGQETQYF
V: TRBV5-6
size: .
D: TRBD2
J: TRBJ2-5

DNA: TGTGCCAGCAGCTTAGCCGGGGGCGGTGGAAACACCATATATTTT
CDR3: CASSLAGGGGNTIYF
V: TRBV7-2
size: .
D: .
J: TRBJ1-3

DNA: TGTGCCAGCAGTTCCATGAACACTGAAGCTTTCTTT
CDR3: CASSSMNTEAFF
V: TRBV6-6
size: few
D: .
J: TRBJ1-1

DNA: TGCGCCAGCAGCCGTACCTTATCGCCGGGACTAGCGGCCTACAATGAGCAGTTCTTC
CDR3: CASSRTLSPGLAAYNEQFF
V: TRBV4-3
size: once
D: TRBD2
J: TRBJ2-1

DNA: TGTGCCAGTAGTATCGGACTAGCGGGAGGAAAAGAGACCCAGTACTTC
CDR3: CASSIGLAGGKETQYF
V: TRBV19
size: few
D: TRBD2
J: TRBJ2-5

DNA: TGTGCCACCAGGGGGGCCGGGTATGGCTACACCTTC
CDR3: CATRGAGYGYTF
V: TRBV5-6
size: few
D: TRBD1
J: TRBJ1-2

DNA: TGCGCCAGCAGCCAACCGACGCAGGGTCGTACTAATGAAAAACTGTTTTTT
CDR3: CASSQPTQGRTNEKLFF
V: TRBV4-1
size: .
D: .
J: TRBJ1-4

DNA: TGTGCCAGCAGCTTAACCGGCAGGGTTGACGAGCAGTACTTC
CDR3: CASSLTGRVDEQYF
V: TRBV11-2
size: .
D: .
J: TRBJ2-7

DNA: TGTGCCAGCAGCCAAGAAGGGACTAGCGGGGGACTGCAGGGGGAGCAGTTCTTC
CDR3: CASSQEGTSGGLQGEQFF
V: TRBV4-2
size: .
D: TRBD2
J: TRBJ2-1

DNA: TGCGCCAGCAGCTGGAGGGGGTACACCGGGGAGCTGTTTTTT
CDR3: CASSWRGYTGELFF
V: TRBV5-1
size: .
D: .
J: TRBJ2-2

DNA: TGTGCCATCAGGGCCGAGGGGATGGCAGATACGCAGTATTTT
CDR3: CAIRAEGMADTQYF
V: TRBV10-3
size: .
D: .
J: TRBJ2-3

DNA: TGTGCCAGCAGTTTGGGGTATAACCAAGAGACCCAGTACTTC
CDR3: CASSLGYNQETQYF
V: TRBV28
size: .
D: .
J: TRBJ2-5